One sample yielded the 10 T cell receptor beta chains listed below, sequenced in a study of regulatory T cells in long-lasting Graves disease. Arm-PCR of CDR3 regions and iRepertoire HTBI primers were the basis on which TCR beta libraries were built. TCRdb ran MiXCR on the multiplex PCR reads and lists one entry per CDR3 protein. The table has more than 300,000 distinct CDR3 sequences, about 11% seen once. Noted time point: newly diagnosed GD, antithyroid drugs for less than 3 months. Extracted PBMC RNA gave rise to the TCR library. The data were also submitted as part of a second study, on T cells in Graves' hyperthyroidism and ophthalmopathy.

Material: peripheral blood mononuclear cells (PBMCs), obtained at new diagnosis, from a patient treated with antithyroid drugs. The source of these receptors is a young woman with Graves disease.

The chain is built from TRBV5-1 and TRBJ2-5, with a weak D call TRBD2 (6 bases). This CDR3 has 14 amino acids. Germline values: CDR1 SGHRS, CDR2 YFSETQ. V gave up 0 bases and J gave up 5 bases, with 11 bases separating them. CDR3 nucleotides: TGCGCCAGCAGCTTGGAGGCGGGGTTGGAGACCCAGTACTTC. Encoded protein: CASSLEAGLETQYF. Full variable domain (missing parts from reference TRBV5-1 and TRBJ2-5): KAGVTQTPRYLIKTRGQQVTLSCSPISGHRSVSWYQQTPGQGLQFLFEYFSETQRNKGNFPGRFSGRQFSNSRSEMNVSTLELGDSALYLCASSLEAGLETQYFGPGTRLLVL.

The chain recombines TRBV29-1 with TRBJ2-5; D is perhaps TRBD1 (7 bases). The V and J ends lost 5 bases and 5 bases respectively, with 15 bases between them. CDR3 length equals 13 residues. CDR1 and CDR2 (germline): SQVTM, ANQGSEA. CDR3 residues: CSVIAGGRETQYF. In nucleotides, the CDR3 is TGCAGCGTTATCGCAGGGGGGAGGGAGACCCAGTACTTC.

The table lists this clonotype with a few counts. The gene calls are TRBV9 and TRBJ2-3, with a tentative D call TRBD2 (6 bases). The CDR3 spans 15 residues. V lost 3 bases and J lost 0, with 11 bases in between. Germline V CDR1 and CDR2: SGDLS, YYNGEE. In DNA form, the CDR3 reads TGTGCCAGCAGCGGAGGGACTTTGAGCACAGATACGCAGTATTTT. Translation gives CASSGGTLSTDTQYF.

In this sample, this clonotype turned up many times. The CDR3 DNA is TGTGCCACCATTCTCTTGGGGGGTGGCTACACCTTC. Translation gives CATILLGGGYTF. The genes are TRBV27 and TRBJ1-2; perhaps TRBD1 as D (5 bases). Deletions cut 10 bases from V and 7 bases from J, with 16 bases between. The germline CDR1 and CDR2 sequences are MNHEY and SMNVEV (reference sequence). The CDR3 length is 12 residues.

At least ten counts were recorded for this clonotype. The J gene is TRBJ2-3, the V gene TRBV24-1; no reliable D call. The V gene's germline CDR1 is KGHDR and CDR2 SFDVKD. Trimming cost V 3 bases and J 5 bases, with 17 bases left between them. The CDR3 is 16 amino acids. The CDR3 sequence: CATSDRQVAQQDTQYF. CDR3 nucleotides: TGTGCCACCAGTGATCGGCAGGTCGCACAACAAGATACGCAGTATTTT.

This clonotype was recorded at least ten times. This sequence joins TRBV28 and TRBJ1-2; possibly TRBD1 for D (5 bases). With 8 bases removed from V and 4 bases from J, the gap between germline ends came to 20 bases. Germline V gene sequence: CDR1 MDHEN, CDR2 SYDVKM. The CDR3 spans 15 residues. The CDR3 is CASLEDSYYLYGYTF. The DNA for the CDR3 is TGTGCCAGCCTCGAAGACAGTTATTACCTCTATGGCTACACCTTC.

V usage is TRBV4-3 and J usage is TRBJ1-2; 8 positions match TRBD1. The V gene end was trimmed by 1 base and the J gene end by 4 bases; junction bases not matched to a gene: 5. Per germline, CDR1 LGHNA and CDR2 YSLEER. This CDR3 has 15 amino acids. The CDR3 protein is CASSQAAGQGYGYTF. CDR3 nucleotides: TGCGCCAGCAGCCAAGCAGCCGGACAGGGCTATGGCTACACCTTC.

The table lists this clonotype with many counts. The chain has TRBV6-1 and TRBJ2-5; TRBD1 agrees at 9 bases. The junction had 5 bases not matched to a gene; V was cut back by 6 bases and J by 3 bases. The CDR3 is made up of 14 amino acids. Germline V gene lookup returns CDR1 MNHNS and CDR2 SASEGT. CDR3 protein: CASRSTGGEETQYF. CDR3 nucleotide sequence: TGTGCCAGCAGATCGACAGGGGGAGAAGAGACCCAGTACTTC.

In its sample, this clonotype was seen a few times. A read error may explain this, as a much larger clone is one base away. CDR3 amino acids: CASSYPVDGGKLFF. As DNA, the CDR3 is TGTGCCAGCAGTTACCCTGTGGACGGCGGAAAACTGTTTTTT. The chain links TRBV6-2 or TRBV6-3 to TRBJ1-4; D not certain. Germline CDR1 and CDR2: MNHEY and SVGEGT. Trimming pared 2 bases from V and 10 bases from J, leaving 14 bases between. This CDR3 is built from 14 residues.

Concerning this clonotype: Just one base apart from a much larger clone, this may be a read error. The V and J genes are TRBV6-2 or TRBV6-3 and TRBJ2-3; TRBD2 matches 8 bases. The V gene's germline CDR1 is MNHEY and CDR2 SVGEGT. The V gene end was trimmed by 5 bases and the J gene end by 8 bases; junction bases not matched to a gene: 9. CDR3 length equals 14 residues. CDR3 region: CASSAGGEEGTQYF. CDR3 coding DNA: TGTGCCAGCAGTGCGGGGGGTGAGGAGGGTACGCAGTATTTT.